The next 17 T cell receptor beta chains were all read from a single sample in a study of blood T cell repertoires in COVID-19. Generated by immunoSEQ multiplex PCR, the TCRdb table keeps only in-frame clones and is missing some. Of around 30,000 clones in the sample, 70% to 90% are singletons; the top ten hold less than 15%. Sequencing was carried out using peripheral blood. Every receptor here comes from a man in his 70s with active COVID-19.

This rearrangement joins TRBV21-1 to TRBJ2-1; the DNA was not used to check the table's D call, TRBD1. TRBV21-1 represents a pseudogene. CDR3 length: 14 residues. The DNA for the CDR3 is TGTGCCAGCAGCAAACAGGGGGCCCTCAATGAGCAGTTCTTC. Encoded protein: CASSKQGALNEQFF.

The count of this clone is one. CDR3 DNA: TGCGCCAGCAGCTCAGGGACAGCTAACTATGGCTACACCTTC. It yields the protein CASSSGTANYGYTF. The chain uses TRBV5-1 and TRBJ1-2; the match to TRBD1 covers 7 bases. Trimming at V came to 3 bases and at J to 0 bases, leaving 2 bases not matched to a gene. CDR1 and CDR2 from the germline V gene are SGHRS and YFSETQ. The CDR3 spans 14 residues. Using reference TRBV5-1 and TRBJ1-2 for the parts outside the CDR3, the full variable domain is KAGVTQTPRYLIKTRGQQVTLSCSPISGHRSVSWYQQTPGQGLQFLFEYFSETQRNKGNFPGRFSGRQFSNSRSEMNVSTLELGDSALYLCASSSGTANYGYTFGSGTRLTVV.

This chain links TRBV19 with TRBJ1-2, with 9 bases matching TRBD1. J was trimmed by 7 bases and V by 3 bases; bases with no gene match: 3. In germline, CDR1 is LNHDA, CDR2 SQIVND (reference sequence). CDR3 length: 13 amino acids. CDR3 bases: TGTGCCAGTAGTATTAAGACAGGGGGTGGCTACACCTTC. This gives the protein CASSIKTGGGYTF.

The V call is TRBV7-9, the J call TRBJ2-5, with a possible D match to TRBD2 (6 bases). CDR3 length: 15 amino acids. CDR1 is SEHNR, CDR2 FQNEAQ, per germline (reference sequence). The germline V and J ends were trimmed by 1 base and 4 bases, with 13 bases remaining between them. Here the CDR3 reads CASSLEAGLGETQYF. The CDR3 DNA reads as TGTGCCAGCAGCTTAGAGGCGGGGTTGGGAGAGACCCAGTACTTC.

The count of this clone is one. The chain recombines TRBV7-9 with TRBJ2-3; possible D gene TRBD1, 6 bases. Germline V CDR1 and CDR2: SEHNR, FQNEAQ (reference sequence). The ends were cut back, 5 bases at V and 3 bases at J, with 18 bases in the middle. The CDR3 runs to 16 residues. CDR3 residues: CASSPQRTVLTDTQYF. DNA for the CDR3: TGTGCCAGCAGCCCGCAGAGGACAGTCTTAACAGATACGCAGTATTTT.

The chain links TRBV7-2 to TRBJ1-6; possible D gene TRBD1, 6 bases. This CDR3 has 17 residues. Trimming removed 5 bases from V and 11 bases from J, with 25 bases in between. The germline V gene has CDR1 SGHTA and CDR2 FQGNSA. CDR3 bases: TGTGCCAGCAGCCCCTATACAGGGAACCTTGTCGGGACACCCCTCCACTTT. Its protein is CASSPYTGNLVGTPLHF.

The J gene is TRBJ2-1, the V gene TRBV18; D is possibly TRBD2 (5 bases). The CDR3 extends over 19 amino acids. Germline lookup yields CDR1 KGHSH and CDR2 LQKENI. Deletions cut 4 bases from V and 8 bases from J, with 30 bases between. Here the CDR3 reads CASSRRGPSNGIPLDEQFF. CDR3 DNA sequence: TGTGCCAGCTCACGCCGGGGTCCCTCAAACGGGATCCCGTTGGATGAGCAGTTCTTC.

V is TRBV9 and J is TRBJ1-2, with D unresolved. The CDR3 is 16 amino acids. V was cut by 3 bases and J by 2 bases, with 17 bases left in between. CDR1 and CDR2 (germline): SGDLS, YYNGEE. CDR3 region: CASSAHLTASNYGYTF. In DNA, the CDR3 is TGTGCCAGCAGCGCCCACCTTACAGCTTCCAACTATGGCTACACCTTC.

The rearrangement joins TRBV23-1 to TRBJ1-2; 9 bases match TRBD1. TRBV23-1 counts as an open reading frame of uncertain function. Trimming at V came to 5 bases and at J to 0 bases, leaving 13 bases not matched to a gene. The CDR3 contains 18 residues. The CDR3 is CASSNPGQGSGANYGYTF. CDR3 in DNA: TGCGCCAGCAGTAATCCGGGACAGGGAAGTGGAGCTAACTATGGCTACACCTTC.

This rearrangement joins TRBV27 to TRBJ1-6; 8 nucleotides match TRBD1. The V gene end was trimmed by 2 bases and the J gene end by 16 bases; junction bases not matched to a gene: 16. The CDR3 consists of 16 residues. Per the germline V gene, CDR1 is MNHEY and CDR2 is SMNVEV (reference sequence). CDR3 in DNA: TGTGCCAGCAGTTTAAGGGGTGGACAGGGACGCTCAAGGCTCCACTTT. Amino acids: CASSLRGGQGRSRLHF.

The rearrangement joins TRBV18 to TRBJ2-7, with 7 positions matching TRBD2. The V gene end was trimmed by 3 bases and the J gene end by 1 base; junction bases not matched to a gene: 3. In germline, CDR1 is KGHSH, CDR2 LQKENI. CDR3 length: 14 amino acids. The CDR3 loop reads CASSPGRGSYEQYF. The DNA for the CDR3 is TGTGCCAGCTCACCTGGGAGGGGATCCTACGAGCAGTACTTC.

The chain has TRBV5-1 and TRBJ2-7; TRBD2 is a possible D gene (6 bases). Trimming removed 4 bases at V and 5 bases at J, with 19 bases between. The V gene's germline CDR1 is SGHRS and CDR2 YFSETQ. The CDR3 covers 15 residues. CDR3 loop: CASSQLAPEVDEQYF. The DNA for the CDR3 is TGCGCCAGCAGCCAACTAGCACCAGAGGTCGACGAGCAGTACTTC.

CDR3 DNA: TGCGCCAGCAGCTTGGACTCTGGGGGGTTTTATGGCTACACCTTC. Translating gives CASSLDSGGFYGYTF. This chain uses TRBV5-1 with TRBJ1-2; D may be TRBD1 (5 bases). Trimming left V 0 bases short and J 5 bases short, with 14 bases between. Germline CDR1 reads SGHRS; CDR2 reads YFSETQ. The CDR3 has 15 residues.

V usage is TRBV21-1 and J usage is TRBJ1-1; the table gives TRBD1 as D, unverified against the DNA. TRBV21-1 is designated a pseudogene. This CDR3 is built from 14 residues. DNA for the CDR3: TGTGCCAGCAGCAAAGGCAGGGTGGACACTGAAGCTTTCTTT. Amino acid sequence: CASSKGRVDTEAFF.

The CDR3 reads CATREGAGELFF. In DNA, the CDR3 is TGTGCCACGCGAGAGGGTGCCGGGGAGCTGTTTTTT. The gene calls are TRBV24-1 and TRBJ2-2; a possible D gene is TRBD2 (5 bases). Germline V CDR1 and CDR2: KGHDR, SFDVKD. Trimming pared 10 bases from V and 6 bases from J, leaving 11 bases between. CDR3 length equals 12 residues.

The V call is TRBV25-1, the J call TRBJ2-1; D possibly corresponds to TRBD1 (5 bases). The V gene lost 6 bases and the J gene lost 6 bases, with 18 bases spanning the gap. CDR1 is MGHDK and CDR2 is SYGVNS in the germline V gene. This CDR3 contains 15 residues. CDR3 region: CASSLYPGSGNEQFF. The CDR3 coding sequence is TGTGCCAGCAGCCTTTATCCAGGGTCGGGCAATGAGCAGTTCTTC.

This rearrangement joins TRBV29-1 to TRBJ2-3, with a tentative D call TRBD1 (6 bases). The CDR3 extends over 13 amino acids. The V end was cut by 3 bases, the J end by 6 bases, with 13 bases between. Germline V gene lookup returns CDR1 SQVTM and CDR2 ANQGSEA. CDR3 sequence: CSVDPDSGDTQYF. CDR3 coding DNA: TGCAGCGTTGATCCGGACAGCGGCGATACGCAGTATTTT.